The source of this TCR beta chain is a study of neurological immune-mediated disorders. The time point was: longitudinal time-point 2. Unsorted libraries were prepared from 2 million PBMCs held at -80 C. Germline CDR1 is DFQATT and CDR2 is SNEGSKA (reference sequence). This CDR3 has 15 amino acids. V was clipped by 0 bases and J by 0 bases, with 10 bases between them. This clonotype has only one observation. Each TCR transcript was tagged with a 10-nucleotide random UMI during 5'RACE. A single run covered 15-18 subjects with over 160 million TCR-beta sequences. TCRdb used MiXCR to reprocess the 5' RACE reads, holding one entry per CDR3 protein. There are roughly 34,000 distinct CDR3 sequences in the sample; approximately 13% occur only once, and about 2.5% lies in the top ten.

The receptor was isolated from a woman in her forties in good health. The material sequenced was PBMCs. The J gene is TRBJ2-3, the V gene TRBV20-1; D is uncertain. CDR3 in amino acids: CSARDRVLSTDTQYF. The CDR3 DNA follows: TGCAGTGCTAGAGATCGGGTACTAAGCACAGATACGCAGTATTTT.